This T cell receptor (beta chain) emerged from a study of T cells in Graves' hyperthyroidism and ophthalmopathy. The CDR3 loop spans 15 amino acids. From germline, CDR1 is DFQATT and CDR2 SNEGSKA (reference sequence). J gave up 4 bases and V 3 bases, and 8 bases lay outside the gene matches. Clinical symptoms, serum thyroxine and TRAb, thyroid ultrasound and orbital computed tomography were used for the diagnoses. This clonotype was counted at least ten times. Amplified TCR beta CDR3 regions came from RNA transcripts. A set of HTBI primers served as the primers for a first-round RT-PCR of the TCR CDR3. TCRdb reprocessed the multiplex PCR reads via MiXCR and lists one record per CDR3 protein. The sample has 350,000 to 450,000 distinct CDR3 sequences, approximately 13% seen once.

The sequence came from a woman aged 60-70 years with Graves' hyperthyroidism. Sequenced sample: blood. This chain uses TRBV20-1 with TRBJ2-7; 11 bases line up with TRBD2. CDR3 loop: CSASSLASGGYEQYF. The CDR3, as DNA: TGCAGTGCTAGCAGTTTGGCTAGCGGGGGGTACGAGCAGTACTTC.